A selection of T cell receptor beta chains follows, all from one sample in a study of blood T cell repertoires in COVID-19. Here immunoSEQ multiplex PCR was the method, and the copy in TCRdb shows in-frame clones only, minus some. The table lists a few hundred thousand clones, under 90% of them singletons. Sequencing input: peripheral blood. These receptors all come from a woman aged 25 to 39 with COVID-19, enrolled during active disease. Both conserved end residues are part of each CDR3.

V,J,CDR3
TRBV6-6,TRBJ1-5,CASSYPDRIDQPQHF
TRBV28,TRBJ2-2,CASSRLGGATGELFF
TRBV7-6,TRBJ1-1,CASSFLKGGNTEAFF
TRBV2,TRBJ1-2,CASRRESYGYTF
TRBV5-4,TRBJ1-1,CASSEPGLPNTEAFF
TRBV3-1/TRBV3-2,TRBJ2-2,CASSHKGGVYAGELFF
TRBV7-6,TRBJ2-2,CASSLAGAHTGELFF
TRBV4-2,TRBJ2-7,CASSHGQGSSYEQYF
TRBV7-2,TRBJ1-3,CASSLGSAGPGNTIYF
TRBV4-3,TRBJ2-3,CASSQEDGGAATDTQYF
TRBV20-1,TRBJ2-3,CSASDVSGVSTDTQYF
TRBV5-5,TRBJ1-6,CASSQRGSSYNSPLHF
TRBV5-3,TRBJ1-1,CARSSLSRRKNTEAFF
TRBV5-5,TRBJ2-6,CASSLGGISSGANVLTF
TRBV3-1/TRBV3-2,TRBJ2-5,CASSHSFQRGGIETQYF
TRBV3-1/TRBV3-2,TRBJ1-2,CASSPPSGYGYTF
TRBV6-4,TRBJ1-5,CASSDRVSYSNQPQHF
TRBV30,TRBJ2-7,CAWDRGYYEQYF
TRBV18,TRBJ1-6,CASSLDRGFSSPLHF
TRBV19,TRBJ1-2,CASATGGLNYGYTF
TRBV3-1/TRBV3-2,TRBJ2-3,CASSQVVGGGASANTQYF
TRBV6-5,TRBJ1-1,CASSYLGQGKVRAFF
TRBV6-2/TRBV6-3,TRBJ2-1,CASSAGTPSYNEQFF
TRBV6-5,TRBJ1-3,CASSRGQLGNTIYF
TRBV28,TRBJ2-6,CASRYSGANVLTF
TRBV18,TRBJ1-2,CASSPDRTYGYTF
TRBV6-5,TRBJ2-3,CASSYSAGSSGNTQYF